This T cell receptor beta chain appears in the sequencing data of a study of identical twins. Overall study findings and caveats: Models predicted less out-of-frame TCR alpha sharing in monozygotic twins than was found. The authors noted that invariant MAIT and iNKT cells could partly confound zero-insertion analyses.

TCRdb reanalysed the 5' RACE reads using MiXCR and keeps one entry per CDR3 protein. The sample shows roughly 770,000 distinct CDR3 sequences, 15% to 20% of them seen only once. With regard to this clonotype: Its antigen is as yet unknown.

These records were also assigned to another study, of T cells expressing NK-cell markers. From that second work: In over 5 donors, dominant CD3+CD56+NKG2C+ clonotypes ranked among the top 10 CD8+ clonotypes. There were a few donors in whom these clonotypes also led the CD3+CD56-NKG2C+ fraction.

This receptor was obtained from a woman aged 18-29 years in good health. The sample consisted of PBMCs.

Written as DNA, the CDR3 is TGTGCCAGCAGTGAGCGGGGGGGCAGAAGCAATGAGCAGTTCTTC. Its translation is CASSERGGRSNEQFF. The chain is built from TRBV6-4 and TRBJ2-1, with TRBD2 identical over 9 bases. The CDR3 runs to 15 residues. Trimming removed 3 bases from V and 6 bases from J; junction bases left unmatched: 6. Germline-derived CDR1 and CDR2 are MRHNA and SNTAGT.